The sequence of this TCR beta chain was determined in a study of blood T cells in healthy people across ages (dated by TCRdb to between 2014 and 2016). Study-wide context: In model experiments, template switching captured roughly one uniquely barcoded TCR beta cDNA molecule for every two T cells. To avoid experimental bias, donors of different ages were spread randomly across the sequencing lanes. Two additional independent replicas of 1 million unique cDNA reads from the same blood draw were analyzed for two donors (one aged 18 to 30 and one aged 80 or older). Donors were grouped into four age groups: young (average 16 years), middle-aged (approximately 41), aged (around 60) and long-lived (around 82). Age-related changes in TCR beta repertoire diversity were measured in the study by deep sequencing normalized with unique cDNA molecular identifiers. Summary of the overall study and its limitations: Observed TCR beta diversity per million T cells fell roughly linearly with age, and a significant reduction was already apparent by age roughly 40. Because donor CMV infection status was unknown, age-related changes in expanded clonotypes were potentially confounded. Conclusive comparison of naive and antigen-experienced compartments was prevented by the profiling of bulk unsorted PBMCs. Estimates of total diversity based on one million sequenced T cells were considered lower bounds and underestimates. Compared with the aged group, more naive CD4+ T cells, fewer expanded clones and increased TCR diversity were shown by the long-lived group, suggesting age selection. The percentage of naive T cells measured by flow cytometry correlated strongly with observed TCR beta diversity.

In its sample, this clonotype was seen once. There is no known antigen for this receptor. Qualities for individual bases were not recorded, and no much larger clone is one base off. From cysteine to phenylalanine, the CDR3 is 12 amino acids long. Of the read, only the CDR3 DNA is kept; its 36 bases are in frame from base 1. CDR1 is given as SQVTM and CDR2 as ANQGSEA, both from the germline V gene. The V end loses 7 bases and the J end loses 2 bases, and a stretch of 11 bases separates them. Libraries were prepared through 5' RACE. TCRdb names Illumina HiSeq 2500 as the instrument used. A second PCR of roughly 6 to 12 cycles was performed with a sample-barcoded 5' primer and a J-beta primer mix. A unique molecular identifier was introduced onto each TCR beta cDNA molecule by a template-switch 5' adaptor carrying 12 random nucleotides. Each sample yielded at least 3 million CDR3-containing paired-end reads. First-strand cDNA was synthesized from all RNA with the Mint cDNA synthesis kit, primed by a TRBC-specific oligonucleotide. All cDNA was treated with uracil-DNA glycosylase and then went through a first 18-cycle PCR with the universal primers M1SS and BC2_uni_R. Regarding the original processing steps: For normalization, 1 million high-quality reads were randomly selected from each sample, with every read carrying a distinct molecular identifier. Reads with shared molecular identifiers were discarded instead of being binned into consensus sequences. MiTCR, with a Q25 quality threshold and the strictest error-elimination algorithm, was used for CDR3 identification, clonotype clustering and error correction. Lower-bound total TCR beta diversity was estimated with a nonparametric unseen species model using Euler transformation. TCRdb handled the public reads itself, with Q25 trimming in fastp and clone calling in MiXCR, and kept productive beta chains. Each entry is one CDR3 protein sequence, shown with its most common DNA and genes. The V and J calls here are based on TCRdb, not the publication. The sample table contains around 990,000 distinct CDR3 sequences; only one count was recorded for around two fifths of them. Clones ranked in the top ten supply around 13% of the sample.

Donors were roughly 40 systemically healthy Caucasian individuals from Russia aged 6 to 90 years. Ten milliliters of peripheral blood were drawn from each donor into EDTA-treated Vacutainer tubes. Ficoll-Paque density-gradient centrifugation was used to isolate PBMCs, with at least 6 million obtained per sample. Trizol reagent was used to extract total RNA from PBMCs, with at least 5.5 micrograms per sample. For every donor, an aliquot of PBMCs went through flow cytometry to measure the percentages of naive CD45RAhigh/CD27high T cells. Here the chain combines TRBV29-1 and TRBJ1-1, and possibly TRBD1, on 6 matching bases. Source material: blood. This clonotype was obtained from a man between 18 and 29 years old in good health. The CDR3 reads as follows: CSAHRENTEAFF. The DNA sequence is as follows: TGCAGCGCTCACAGGGAAAACACTGAAGCTTTCTTT.